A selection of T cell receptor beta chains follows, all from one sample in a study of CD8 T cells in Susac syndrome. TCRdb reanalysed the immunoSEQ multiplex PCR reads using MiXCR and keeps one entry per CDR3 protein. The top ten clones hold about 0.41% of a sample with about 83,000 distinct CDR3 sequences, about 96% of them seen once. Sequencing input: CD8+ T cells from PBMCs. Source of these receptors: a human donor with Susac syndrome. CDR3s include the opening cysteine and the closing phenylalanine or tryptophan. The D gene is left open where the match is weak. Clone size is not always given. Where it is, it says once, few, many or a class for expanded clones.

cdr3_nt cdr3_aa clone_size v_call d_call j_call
TGTGCCAGCAGCTTAGGTCGGGATGGCTACACCTTC CASSLGRDGYTF - TRBV7-9 - TRBJ1-2
TGTGCCAGCAGTTGGGGTATGGCAACCACTGAAGCTTTCTTT CASSWGMATTEAFF - TRBV28 - TRBJ1-1
TGTGCCAGCAGCCTCAGGGGGGGAACTCAAGAGACCCAGTACTTC CASSLRGGTQETQYF - TRBV28 - TRBJ2-5
TGTGCCAGCTCAGCGGACAGCCTGAACACTGAAGCTTTCTTT CASSADSLNTEAFF - TRBV18 - TRBJ1-1
TGTGCCACCAGCAGAGGAAGGGGCGATGAGCAGTTCTTC CATSRGRGDEQFF - TRBV15 - TRBJ2-1
TGTGCCAGCAGTATCAGCCAGGCCGACTACACCTTC CASSISQADYTF - TRBV25-1 - TRBJ1-2
TGCAGCGTTGAAAGCGCTCCCTCCTACGAGCAGTACTTC CSVESAPSYEQYF - TRBV29-1 - TRBJ2-7
TGTGCCAGCAGCCAGGACAGCCCAGCTAACTATGGCTACACCTTC CASSQDSPANYGYTF - TRBV7-2 - TRBJ1-2
TGTGCCAGCAGTTTCTGGCGGGAGGGCACCGGGGAGCTGTTTTTT CASSFWREGTGELFF - TRBV12-3/TRBV12-4 TRBD2 TRBJ2-2
TGCGCCAGCAGCCAAGATCGGGGGGTCATGAACACTGAAGCTTTCTTT CASSQDRGVMNTEAFF - TRBV4-3 - TRBJ1-1
TGTGCCAGCAGCTCGGACTCGCTTGGGGAGCTGTTTTTT CASSSDSLGELFF once TRBV5-6 - TRBJ2-2
TGCAGCGTTGCCAATAACACCGGGGAGCTGTTTTTT CSVANNTGELFF - TRBV29-1 - TRBJ2-2
TGTGCCAGCAGCTGGACTAGTCCCGGGGAGCTGTTTTTT CASSWTSPGELFF - TRBV7-9 TRBD2 TRBJ2-2
TGTGCCAGCAGCTTGGGAATCGATGAAGCTTTCTTT CASSLGIDEAFF once TRBV5-4 - TRBJ1-1
TGTGCCAGCAGCTTGGCTCGGGGCTACGAGCAGTACTTC CASSLARGYEQYF - TRBV5-6 - TRBJ2-7
TGTGCCAGCAGCCCCGGACGGACGCCGGGACTAGCGTACAATGAGCAGTTCTTC CASSPGRTPGLAYNEQFF - TRBV6-1 TRBD2 TRBJ2-1
TGTGCCAGCAGCAATCTCGGGAAATCGAGCGGGGGAGATACGCAGTATTTT CASSNLGKSSGGDTQYF - TRBV21-1 - TRBJ2-3
TGTGCCAGCTCACCCCAGACTGTAGAAGCTTTCTTT CASSPQTVEAFF - TRBV18 - TRBJ1-1
TGTGCCAGCAGCCCGGGACAGTCTAACTATGGCTACACCTTC CASSPGQSNYGYTF - TRBV7-2 TRBD1 TRBJ1-2
TGCAGCGTTGAGCAGCCCACAGATACGCAGTATTTT CSVEQPTDTQYF - TRBV29-1 - TRBJ2-3
TGTGCCAGCAGCTTGTATGGTCAGCCCCAGCATTTT CASSLYGQPQHF - TRBV5-4 - TRBJ1-5
TGCAGCGTTTTACAGTTCAGCCCCTACGAGCAGTACTTC CSVLQFSPYEQYF - TRBV29-1 - TRBJ2-7
TGTGCCAGCAGCCCCTCCCGGGACTCCACAGATACGCAGTATTTT CASSPSRDSTDTQYF - TRBV9 - TRBJ2-3
TGCGCCAGCAGCCAAGATGGCCGGGGGAACACAGATACGCAGTATTTT CASSQDGRGNTDTQYF - TRBV4-3 - TRBJ2-3
TGCAGTGCTAGAGCGACCCGCGGGTTGCTTACCTACAATGAGCAGTTCTTC CSARATRGLLTYNEQFF - TRBV20-1 - TRBJ2-1
TGTGCCAGCAGCCAAGAAACTAATCAGGGGCGAGATGAGCAGTTCTTC CASSQETNQGRDEQFF - TRBV4-2 - TRBJ2-1
TGTGCCAGCAGCCTCCGGGGGAATGAGCAGTTCTTC CASSLRGNEQFF - TRBV9 - TRBJ2-1
TGCGCCAGCAGCCAATCAGGGGCCGGTGAAGCTTTCTTT CASSQSGAGEAFF - TRBV4-1 - TRBJ1-1
TGCGCCAGCAGCTGGACCCCGGAAGGTGAGCAGTTCTTC CASSWTPEGEQFF - TRBV5-1 - TRBJ2-1
TGTGCCAGCAGAACGCAGGGTCCCTACAATGAGCAGTTCTTC CASRTQGPYNEQFF - TRBV6-2/TRBV6-3 - TRBJ2-1
TGCAGCGTTGAAGGTTGGTCCATGAACGAGCAGTACTTC CSVEGWSMNEQYF - TRBV29-1 - TRBJ2-7
TGCAGCGTTGAAGCGGCGGCCATAGGAGCCGGGGAGCTGTTTTTT CSVEAAAIGAGELFF - TRBV29-1 - TRBJ2-2
TGTGCCTGGATAGTCCACGACAGGGATGAGCAGTTCTTC CAWIVHDRDEQFF once TRBV30 TRBD1 TRBJ2-1
TGTGCCAGCTCACCACCGGATGTCGTTTCCAATGAGCAGTTCTTC CASSPPDVVSNEQFF - TRBV18 - TRBJ2-1
TGCAGTGCTAGGAATCCCTATAGCTACGAGCAGTACTTC CSARNPYSYEQYF - TRBV20-1 - TRBJ2-7
TGTGCCACCAGTTCCGGGGTCCAGCATTTT CATSSGVQHF - TRBV24-1 - TRBJ1-5
TGTGCCAGCAGCGTAGAGGGACTGAACACAGATACGCAGTATTTT CASSVEGLNTDTQYF - TRBV9 - TRBJ2-3
TGTGCCAGCGCTCTCCGGAATGAGCAGTTCTTC CASALRNEQFF - TRBV28 - TRBJ2-1
TGCAGTGCCTCCGGGACAGGTGGGAATCAGCCCCAGCATTTT CSASGTGGNQPQHF - TRBV20-1 TRBD1 TRBJ1-5
TGCAGCGTTGAGGGGAACGAGGATGGCTACACCTTC CSVEGNEDGYTF - TRBV29-1 - TRBJ1-2
TGCAGTGCTAGACCAGCGAACACCGGGGAGCTGTTTTTT CSARPANTGELFF - TRBV20-1 - TRBJ2-2
TGTGCCACCAGCAGGACCTGGGCTAGCGGGGGTTCGACAGATACGCAGTATTTT CATSRTWASGGSTDTQYF once TRBV15 TRBD2 TRBJ2-3
TGCAGCGTTGAAGGGGGGGGCACCAACCAAGAGACCCAGTACTTC CSVEGGGTNQETQYF - TRBV29-1 - TRBJ2-5
TGCAGCGTGGTTACCTTAGGGGGACTTACCTACGAGCAGTACTTC CSVVTLGGLTYEQYF - TRBV29-1 - TRBJ2-7
TGTGCCAGCAGCTCGCGACTGGCAGGCTCCTACAATGAGCAGTTCTTC CASSSRLAGSYNEQFF once TRBV7-3 - TRBJ2-1
TGTGCCTGGACGGGGACAGGGGTGATGGAGACCCAGTACTTC CAWTGTGVMETQYF - TRBV30 TRBD1 TRBJ2-5
TGCAGCGTTGGGGAGTGGGCTGAAGCTTTCTTT CSVGEWAEAFF - TRBV29-1 - TRBJ1-1
TGTGCCAGCAGTTTAGGGCAGGCCTTTTATAGCAATCAGCCCCAGCATTTT CASSLGQAFYSNQPQHF - TRBV12-3/TRBV12-4 - TRBJ1-5
TGTGCCGTACAGATGAACACTGAAGCTTTCTTT CAVQMNTEAFF - TRBV6-2/TRBV6-3 - TRBJ1-1
TGTGCCAGCAGGACCCCAGGGGCCGAGCAGTACTTC CASRTPGAEQYF - TRBV6-6 - TRBJ2-7
TGTGCTAGTGGTTTGGTAAACGGGGAGACCCAGTACTTC CASGLVNGETQYF - TRBV12-5 - TRBJ2-5
TGTGCCAGCAGCCAACGGGACAGGACGAACACCGGGGAGCTGTTTTTT CASSQRDRTNTGELFF - TRBV7-2 TRBD1 TRBJ2-2
TGTGCCACCAGTGATTGGGGGGTAGCGGGGGGGCCTGTAGATACGCAGTATTTT CATSDWGVAGGPVDTQYF - TRBV24-1 TRBD2 TRBJ2-3
TGCAGTCCCGCTACCCGCGGGGGGGGAGTGGAGCAGTTCTTC CSPATRGGGVEQFF once TRBV20-1 TRBD2 TRBJ2-1
TGTGCCAGCAGGCCGTGGGACCAAGAGACCCAGTACTTC CASRPWDQETQYF - TRBV11-2 - TRBJ2-5
TGTGCCTGGACGAGGGATTCCTACGAGCAGTACTTC CAWTRDSYEQYF once TRBV30 - TRBJ2-7
TGCAGTGCTACACGGGACTACGAGCAGTACTTC CSATRDYEQYF - TRBV20-1 - TRBJ2-7
TGCAGTGTCGGGCAGCGGGACTCTGGGGCCAACGTCCTGACTTTC CSVGQRDSGANVLTF - TRBV20-1 TRBD2 TRBJ2-6
TGTGCCAGCAGCCCTCCGGGACACTCGAACACCGGGGAGCTGTTTTTT CASSPPGHSNTGELFF - TRBV14 - TRBJ2-2
TGCGCCAGCAGTCCTGGGGGAACCAAAAACATTCAGTACTTC CASSPGGTKNIQYF - TRBV5-1 - TRBJ2-4